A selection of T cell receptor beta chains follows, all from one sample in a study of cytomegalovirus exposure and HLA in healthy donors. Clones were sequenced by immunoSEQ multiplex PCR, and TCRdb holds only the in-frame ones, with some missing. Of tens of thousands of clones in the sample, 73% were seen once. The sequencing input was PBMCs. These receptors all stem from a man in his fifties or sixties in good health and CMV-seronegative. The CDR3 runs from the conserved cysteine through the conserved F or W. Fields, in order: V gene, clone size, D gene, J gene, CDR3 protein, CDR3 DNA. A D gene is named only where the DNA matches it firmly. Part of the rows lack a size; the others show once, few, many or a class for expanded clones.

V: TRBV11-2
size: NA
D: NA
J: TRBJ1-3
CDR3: CASSLPTVGNTIYF
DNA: TGTGCCAGCAGTTTACCTACCGTCGGAAACACCATATATTTT

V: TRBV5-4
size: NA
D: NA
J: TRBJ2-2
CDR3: CASSSGQPTNTGELFF
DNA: TGTGCCAGCAGCAGCGGACAGCCTACGAACACCGGGGAGCTGTTTTTT

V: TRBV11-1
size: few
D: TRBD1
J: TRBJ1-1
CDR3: CASSFDRGRYTEAFF
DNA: TGTGCCAGCAGTTTTGACAGGGGGCGATACACTGAAGCTTTCTTT

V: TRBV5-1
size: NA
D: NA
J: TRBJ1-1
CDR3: CASSSRGTEAFF
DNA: TGCGCCAGCAGCTCCAGGGGCACTGAAGCTTTCTTT

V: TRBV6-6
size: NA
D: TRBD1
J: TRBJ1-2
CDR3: CASSRQGRLANYGYTF
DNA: TGTGCCAGCAGTCGACAGGGGCGGTTGGCTAACTATGGCTACACCTTC

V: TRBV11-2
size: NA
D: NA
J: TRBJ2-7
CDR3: CASSLSSYEQYF
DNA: TGTGCCAGCAGCTTAAGTAGCTACGAGCAGTACTTC

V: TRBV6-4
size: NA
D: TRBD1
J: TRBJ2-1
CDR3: CASSRDRGSNDEQFF
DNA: TGTGCCAGCAGTCGCGACAGGGGGAGTAACGATGAGCAGTTCTTC

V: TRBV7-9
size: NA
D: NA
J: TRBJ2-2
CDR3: CAPTGRTAGELFF
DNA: TGTGCCCCCACAGGGCGGACTGCCGGGGAGCTGTTTTTT

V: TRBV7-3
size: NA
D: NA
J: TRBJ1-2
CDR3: CASSLPGDYGYTF
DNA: TGTGCCAGCAGCTTACCAGGGGACTATGGCTACACCTTC

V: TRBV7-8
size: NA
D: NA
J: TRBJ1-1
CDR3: CASSSASEAFF
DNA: TGTGCCAGTTCCTCCGCGAGTGAAGCTTTCTTT

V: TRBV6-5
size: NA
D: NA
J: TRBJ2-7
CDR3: CASRDGQTSSYEQYF
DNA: TGTGCCAGCAGGGACGGACAAACAAGCTCCTACGAGCAGTACTTC

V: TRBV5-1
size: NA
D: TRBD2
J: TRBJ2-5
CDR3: CASKGLAGPRETQYF
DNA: TGCGCCAGCAAGGGACTAGCGGGGCCCCGGGAGACCCAGTACTTC

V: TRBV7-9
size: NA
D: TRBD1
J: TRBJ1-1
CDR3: CASSPTGTGVSLTGTEAFF
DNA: TGTGCCAGCAGCCCGACCGGGACAGGGGTGAGCTTGACGGGCACTGAAGCTTTCTTT

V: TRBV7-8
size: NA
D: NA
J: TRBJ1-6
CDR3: CASSIKQGSPLHF
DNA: TGTGCCAGCAGCATAAAACAGGGTTCACCCCTCCACTTT

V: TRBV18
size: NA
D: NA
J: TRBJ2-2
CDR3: CASSPVTGNTGELFF
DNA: TGTGCCAGCTCACCAGTAACAGGGAACACCGGGGAGCTGTTTTTT

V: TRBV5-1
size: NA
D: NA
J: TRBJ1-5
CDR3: CASSLSGDGNQPQHF
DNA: TGCGCCAGCAGCCTTTCGGGGGACGGTAATCAGCCCCAGCATTTT

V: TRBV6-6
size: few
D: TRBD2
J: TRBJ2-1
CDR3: CASSYIKRGVYNEQFF
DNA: TGTGCCAGCAGTTATATTAAGCGGGGGGTTTACAATGAGCAGTTCTTC

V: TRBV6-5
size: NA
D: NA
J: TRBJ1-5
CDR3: CASRVSSNQPQHF
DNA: TGTGCCAGCAGGGTTAGTAGCAATCAGCCCCAGCATTTT

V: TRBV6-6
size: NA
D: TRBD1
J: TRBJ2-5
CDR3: CASSYRTGETQYF
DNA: TGTGCCAGCAGTTACAGGACAGGGGAGACCCAGTACTTC

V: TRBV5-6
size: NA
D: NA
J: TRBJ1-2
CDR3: CASSLDLLRGYTF
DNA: TGTGCCAGCAGCTTGGACCTCCTGAGGGGCTACACCTTC

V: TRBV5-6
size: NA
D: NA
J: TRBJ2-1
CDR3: CASSLRGGGGWSEQFF
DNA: TGTGCCAGCAGCTTGAGGGGGGGAGGGGGATGGAGCGAGCAGTTCTTC

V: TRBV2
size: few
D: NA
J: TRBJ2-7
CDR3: CASSGGAEQYF
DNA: TGTGCCAGCTCGGGGGGCGCCGAGCAGTACTTC

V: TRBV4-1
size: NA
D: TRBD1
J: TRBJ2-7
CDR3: CASSQDFQGAGEQYF
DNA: TGCGCCAGCAGCCAAGATTTTCAGGGGGCTGGCGAGCAGTACTTC

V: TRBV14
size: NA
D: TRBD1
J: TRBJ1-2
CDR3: CASSLRGTGGGLYYGYTF
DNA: TGTGCCAGCAGCCTACGCGGGACAGGGGGCGGGTTGTACTATGGCTACACCTTC

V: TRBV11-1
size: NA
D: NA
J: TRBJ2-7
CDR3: CASSNEQVPLEQYF
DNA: TGTGCCAGCAGCAACGAACAGGTCCCGCTGGAGCAGTACTTC

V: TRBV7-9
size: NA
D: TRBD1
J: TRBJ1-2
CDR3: CSSTTGLDRDPNYGYTF
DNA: TGTTCCAGCACCACGGGACTAGACAGGGATCCGAACTATGGCTACACCTTC

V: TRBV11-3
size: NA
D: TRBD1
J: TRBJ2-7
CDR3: CASRRTGFDEQYF
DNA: TGTGCCAGCCGCCGGACAGGGTTCGACGAGCAGTACTTC

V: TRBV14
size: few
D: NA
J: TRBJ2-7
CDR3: CASSQGLREQYF
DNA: TGTGCCAGCAGCCAAGGGTTGCGCGAGCAGTACTTC

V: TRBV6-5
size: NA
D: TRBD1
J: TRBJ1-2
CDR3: CASGQGARSYTF
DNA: TGTGCCAGCGGACAGGGGGCGCGGAGCTACACCTTC

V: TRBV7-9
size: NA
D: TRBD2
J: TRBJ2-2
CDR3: CASSPFSGRNTGELFF
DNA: TGTGCCAGCAGCCCCTTTAGCGGGAGAAACACCGGGGAGCTGTTTTTT

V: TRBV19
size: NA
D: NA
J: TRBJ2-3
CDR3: CASTASGSPTDTQYF
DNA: TGTGCCAGTACCGCAAGCGGTTCCCCCACAGATACGCAGTATTTT

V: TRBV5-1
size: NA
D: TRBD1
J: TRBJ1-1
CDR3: CASNPIDRDTEAFF
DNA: TGCGCCAGCAATCCGATTGACAGGGACACTGAAGCTTTCTTT

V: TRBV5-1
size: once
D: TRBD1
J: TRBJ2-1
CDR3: CASSAGTGGAHEQFF
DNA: TGCGCCAGCAGCGCCGGGACAGGGGGCGCCCATGAGCAGTTCTTC

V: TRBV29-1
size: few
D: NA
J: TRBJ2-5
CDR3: CSVEPRTVQETQYF
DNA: TGCAGCGTTGAGCCTAGGACAGTCCAAGAGACCCAGTACTTC

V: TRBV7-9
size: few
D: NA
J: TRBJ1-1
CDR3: CASSRNIAAEAFF
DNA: TGTGCCAGCAGCCGAAATATAGCAGCTGAAGCTTTCTTT

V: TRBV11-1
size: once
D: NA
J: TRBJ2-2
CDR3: CASSLGQNTGELFF
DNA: TGTGCCAGCAGCTTAGGACAGAACACCGGGGAGCTGTTTTTT

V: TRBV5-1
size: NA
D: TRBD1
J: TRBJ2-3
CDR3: CASSHNRGPTDTQYF
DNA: TGCGCCAGCAGCCACAACAGGGGGCCCACAGATACGCAGTATTTT